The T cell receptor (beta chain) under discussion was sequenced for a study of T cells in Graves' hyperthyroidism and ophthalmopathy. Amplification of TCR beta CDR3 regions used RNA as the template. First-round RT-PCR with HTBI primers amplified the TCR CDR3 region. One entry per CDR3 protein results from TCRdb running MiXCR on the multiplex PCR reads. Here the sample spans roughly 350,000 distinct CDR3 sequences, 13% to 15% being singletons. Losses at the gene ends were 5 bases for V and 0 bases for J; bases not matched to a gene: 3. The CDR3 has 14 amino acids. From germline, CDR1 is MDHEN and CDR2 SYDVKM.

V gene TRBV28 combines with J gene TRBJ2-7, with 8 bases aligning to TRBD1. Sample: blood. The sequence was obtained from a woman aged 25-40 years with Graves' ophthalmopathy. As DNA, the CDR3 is TGTGCCAGCAGTGGGACAGGAGGCTCCTACGAGCAGTACTTC. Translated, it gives CASSGTGGSYEQYF.